These 4 T cell receptor beta chains share one sample of origin, sequenced in a study of regulatory T cells in long-lasting Graves disease. The time point: newly diagnosed GD, antithyroid drugs for less than 3 months. Construction of the TCR library relied on RNA isolated from PBMCs. Assembly of TCR beta libraries relied on iRepertoire HTBI primers together with Arm-PCR of CDR3 regions. TCRdb re-called the multiplex PCR reads with MiXCR, one entry per CDR3 protein. The table includes around 500,000 distinct CDR3 sequences, roughly 13% detected once. These data were also filed under a second study, of T cells in Graves' hyperthyroidism and ophthalmopathy.

The source material was peripheral blood mononuclear cells (PBMCs), sampled at new diagnosis, from a patient treated with antithyroid drugs. These receptors all stem from a young man with Graves disease.

This chain uses TRBV5-4 with TRBJ2-1; possibly TRBD1 or TRBD2 for D (6 bases each). The V end lost 2 bases, the J end lost 7 bases, and 16 bases lay between the germline ends. Germline lookup yields CDR1 SGHNT and CDR2 YYREEE (reference sequence). This CDR3 spans 15 amino acids. The CDR3 sequence: CASSFRGERINEQFF. The CDR3 DNA is TGTGCCAGCAGCTTTAGGGGGGAACGGATTAATGAGCAGTTCTTC.

This clonotype came up many times. The V and J genes are TRBV2 and TRBJ1-6, with unresolved D. The germline V and J ends were trimmed by 0 bases and 9 bases, with 15 bases remaining between them. Germline V gene lookup returns CDR1 SNHLY and CDR2 FYNNEI. The CDR3 runs to 16 residues. CDR3 nucleotide sequence: TGTGCCAGCAGTGAAGCGCGGAGCTTTACCCCTTCACCCCTCCACTTT. Translated, it gives CASSEARSFTPSPLHF.

The rearrangement uses TRBV6-1 and TRBJ1-1, with D possibly being TRBD1 (6 bases). The V and J ends lost 0 bases and 4 bases respectively, with 15 bases between them. CDR1 MNHNS and CDR2 SASEGT come from the germline V gene. There are 16 residues in the CDR3. The chain's CDR3 is CASSEAPLGQSTEAFF. Written as DNA, the CDR3 is TGTGCCAGCAGTGAAGCTCCCCTAGGACAGTCCACTGAAGCTTTCTTT.

Only a few counts were recorded for this clonotype. The chain uses TRBV6-2 or TRBV6-3 and TRBJ2-1; D is perhaps TRBD2 (5 bases). The V end was cut by 4 bases, the J end by 9 bases, with 13 bases between. The V gene's germline CDR1 is MNHEY and CDR2 SVGEGT. The CDR3 covers 13 residues. The CDR3 sequence is CASSSKLEGEQFF. In DNA form, the CDR3 reads TGTGCCAGCAGTTCTAAATTAGAGGGTGAGCAGTTCTTC.